One and the same sample provided the 21 T cell receptor beta chains below, sequenced in a study of T cells in localized non-small cell lung cancer. Here immunoSEQ multiplex PCR was the method, and the copy in TCRdb shows in-frame clones only, minus some. The table has roughly 89,000 clones, approximately 90% seen once. The sample here was PBMCs, taken before any cancer treatment. These receptors were taken from a woman aged 35 to 69 with stage II squamous cell lung carcinoma.

This chain connects TRBV11-2 to TRBJ2-1; D not resolved. CDR1 is SGHAT and CDR2 is FQNNGV in the germline V gene. The CDR3 totals 11 residues. Deletions cut 1 base from V and 8 bases from J, with 3 bases between. The CDR3: CASSLVYEQFF. CDR3 bases: TGTGCCAGCAGCTTAGTATATGAGCAGTTCTTC.

This CDR3 reads CSARHRKGYTF. Written as DNA, the CDR3 is TGCAGTGCTAGACACCGTAAGGGCTACACCTTC. The chain joins TRBV20-1 to TRBJ1-2, with unresolved D. CDR3 length: 11 residues. Trimming took off 2 bases at V and 8 bases at J, with 9 bases between the two ends. Germline CDR1 and CDR2: DFQATT and SNEGSKA (reference sequence).

This clone was seen just once. This chain uses TRBV7-6 with TRBJ1-1, with a possible D match to TRBD1 (5 bases). Germline V gene lookup returns CDR1 SGHVS and CDR2 FNYEAQ. Trimming left V 0 bases short and J 5 bases short, with 13 bases between. The CDR3 extends over 15 amino acids. The CDR3 sequence: CASSLAGTAGTEAFF. The CDR3 nucleotides are TGTGCCAGCAGCTTAGCGGGGACCGCGGGGACTGAAGCTTTCTTT.

V usage is TRBV11-2 and J usage is TRBJ2-7; D perhaps matches TRBD2 (7 bases). Trimming took off 5 bases at V and 2 bases at J, with 19 bases between the two ends. This CDR3 spans 16 amino acids. CDR1 is SGHAT and CDR2 is FQNNGV in the germline V gene. The DNA of the CDR3 is TGTGCCAGCAGCCTCCTGGGGGGCGGGGGAACCTACGAGCAGTACTTC. It translates to CASSLLGGGGTYEQYF.

The chain has TRBV2 and TRBJ1-3, with TRBD1 identical over 9 bases. This CDR3 contains 17 residues. The V segment lost 6 bases and the J segment 0 bases; nucleotides outside the gene matches: 9. Germline-derived CDR1 and CDR2 are SNHLY and FYNNEI. The CDR3 sequence is CASSVTGGNNSGNTIYF. Written as DNA, the CDR3 is TGTGCCAGCAGCGTAACAGGGGGCAATAACTCTGGAAACACCATATATTTT. The full variable domain, rest sourced from reference TRBV2 and TRBJ1-3, is EPEVTQTPSHQVTQMGQEVILRCVPISNHLYFYWYRQILGQKVEFLVSFYNNEISEKSEIFDDQFSVERPDGSNFTLKIRSTKLEDSAMYFCASSVTGGNNSGNTIYFGEGSWLTVV.

This chain links TRBV6-6 with TRBJ2-2; the match to TRBD1 covers 8 bases. The V gene end was trimmed by 5 bases and the J gene end by 4 bases; junction bases not matched to a gene: 6. CDR1 MNHNY and CDR2 SVGAGI come from the germline V gene (reference sequence). CDR3 length: 15 residues. The CDR3 protein is CASSNRGSGTGELFF. In DNA, the CDR3 is TGTGCCAGCAGTAACAGGGGGTCTGGCACCGGGGAGCTGTTTTTT.

The rearrangement joins TRBV11-2 to TRBJ1-1; D is possibly TRBD1 (5 bases). The length of the CDR3 is 15 residues. Deletions cut 1 base from V and 6 bases from J, with 15 bases between. Germline-derived CDR1 and CDR2 are SGHAT and FQNNGV. Written as DNA, the CDR3 is TGTGCCAGCAGCTTAGTGCAGGGAATTAGCGCTGAAGCTTTCTTT. Translating gives CASSLVQGISAEAFF.

V and J are TRBV6-6 and TRBJ2-1; a weak D match, TRBD1 (6 bases). The CDR3 contains 14 residues. Germline V gene sequence: CDR1 MNHNY, CDR2 SVGAGI (reference sequence). V shed 2 bases and J shed 6 bases, with 11 bases lying between them. CDR3 in amino acids: CASSYPPRGNEQFF. CDR3 in DNA: TGTGCCAGCAGTTACCCTCCCAGGGGCAATGAGCAGTTCTTC.

V and J are TRBV5-1 and TRBJ1-1; D ambiguous. The CDR3 has 13 residues. Deletions cut 0 bases from V and 7 bases from J, with 10 bases between. Germline V CDR1 and CDR2: SGHRS, YFSETQ. Written as DNA, the CDR3 is TGCGCCAGCAGCTTGGAACGGCACCTTGAAGCTTTCTTT. Translation: CASSLERHLEAFF.

This sequence joins TRBV25-1 and TRBJ2-2, with TRBD1 matching over 9 bases. Germline V CDR1 and CDR2: MGHDK, SYGVNS. V shed 6 bases and J 4 bases; nucleotides not matched to a gene: 15. The CDR3 has 18 amino acids. The CDR3 is CASSPLKVGQGSTGELFF. CDR3 DNA: TGTGCCAGCAGCCCTTTGAAGGTCGGACAGGGGAGCACCGGGGAGCTGTTTTTT.

The chain joins TRBV5-4 to TRBJ1-2; 8 bases line up with TRBD1. The CDR3 has 16 amino acids. The germline CDR1 and CDR2 sequences are SGHNT and YYREEE (reference sequence). The junction had 9 bases not matched to a gene; V was cut back by 1 base and J by 4 bases. CDR3 in amino acids: CASSLQGAITSYGYTF. The DNA for the CDR3 is TGTGCCAGCAGCTTGCAGGGGGCGATCACCAGCTATGGCTACACCTTC.

This sequence joins TRBV19 and TRBJ2-7; 7 positions match TRBD1. From germline, CDR1 is LNHDA and CDR2 SQIVND (reference sequence). J lost 2 bases, V lost 5 bases, and 9 bases had no gene match. The CDR3 has 15 amino acids. The CDR3 bases are TGTGCCAGTAGTCTTACCGGGACAGCTCCCTACGAGCAGTACTTC. Residues: CASSLTGTAPYEQYF.

The V call is TRBV19, the J call TRBJ1-2, with a possible D match to TRBD1 (5 bases). Looked up from germline, CDR1 is LNHDA and CDR2 is SQIVND (reference sequence). The CDR3 spans 14 residues. V was shortened by 3 bases and J by 2 bases, with 10 bases between the two germline ends. The CDR3 here is CASSIRQRNYGYTF. CDR3 bases: TGTGCCAGTAGTATCCGACAGAGAAACTATGGCTACACCTTC.

J is TRBJ2-3 and V is TRBV19; 9 bases are a match to TRBD2. Germline trimming cut 9 bases from V and 6 bases from J; bases unmatched to any gene: 13. The CDR3 has 15 amino acids. The germline V gene encodes CDR1 LNHDA and CDR2 SQIVND (reference sequence). CDR3 in DNA: TGTGCCAGCAAGGGGGCTAGCGGGATGGCGGATACGCAGTATTTT. Translated, it gives CASKGASGMADTQYF.

The chain recombines TRBV4-1 with TRBJ2-1; the match to TRBD2 covers 7 bases. The length of the CDR3 is 16 residues. In germline, CDR1 is MGHRA, CDR2 YSYEKL. Trimming took 2 bases from V and 4 from J; bases not matched to a gene: 8. Here the CDR3 DNA reads TGCGCCAGCAGCCAAAGCCCCGGGGGGACGTACAATGAGCAGTTCTTC. Residues: CASSQSPGGTYNEQFF.

The gene calls are TRBV7-2 and TRBJ1-2, with TRBD1 matching 10 bases. J gave up 4 bases and V 1 base, and 0 bases lay outside the gene matches. The CDR3 runs to 14 residues. Per germline, CDR1 SGHTA and CDR2 FQGNSA. The CDR3 here is CASSLGDRGYGYTF. CDR3 DNA sequence: TGTGCCAGCAGCTTAGGGGACAGGGGCTATGGCTACACCTTC.

The chain is built from TRBV6-5 and TRBJ1-1; D might be TRBD1 (6 bases). Germline CDR1 and CDR2: MNHEY and SVGAGI. This CDR3 is built from 12 residues. Trimming took off 5 bases at V and 8 bases at J, with 12 bases between the two ends. In nucleotides, the CDR3 is TGTGCCAGCAGTCCGGTGGGGGCGGAAGCTTTCTTT. It encodes CASSPVGAEAFF.

For the CDR3, the DNA is TGTGCCAGCAGCACCTATGGACAGCTCACTGAAGCTTTCTTT. Protein product: CASSTYGQLTEAFF. V and J are TRBV13 and TRBJ1-1, with D perhaps TRBD1 (6 bases). The CDR3 has 14 residues. Between the trimmed V and J ends, which lost 5 bases and 4 bases, there was a span of 14 bases. CDR1 and CDR2 from the germline V gene are PRHDT and FYEKMQ (reference sequence).

This sequence joins TRBV19 and TRBJ2-3, with TRBD2 as a possible D gene (6 bases). V was shortened by 5 bases and J by 2 bases, with 17 bases between the two germline ends. The germline gives CDR1 LNHDA, CDR2 SQIVND (reference sequence). The CDR3 has 16 amino acids. This CDR3 reads CASSGRLVAVTDTQYF. The DNA for the CDR3 is TGTGCCAGTAGTGGCCGACTAGTTGCGGTCACAGATACGCAGTATTTT.

V usage is TRBV19 and J usage is TRBJ1-5; a possible D gene is TRBD1 (5 bases). The CDR3 extends over 15 amino acids. With 3 bases removed from V and 7 bases from J, the gap between germline ends came to 16 bases. Germline CDR1 is LNHDA and CDR2 is SQIVND (reference sequence). CDR3 protein: CASSMVEGGAQPQHF. DNA for the CDR3: TGTGCCAGTAGTATGGTTGAAGGAGGGGCGCAGCCCCAGCATTTT.

The rearrangement links TRBV2 to TRBJ2-5; TRBD1 matches at 8 bases. CDR1 is SNHLY, CDR2 FYNNEI, per germline. The V segment lost 5 bases and the J segment 3 bases; nucleotides outside the gene matches: 11. CDR3 size: 16 residues. As DNA, the CDR3 is TGTGCCAGCAGTCAAACAGGGGGAATGGGAGAAGAGACCCAGTACTTC. It yields the protein CASSQTGGMGEETQYF.